This entry concerns a single T cell receptor (beta chain). The antigen remains undetermined. V shed 3 bases and J shed 2 bases, with 11 bases lying between them. CDR3 length equals 14 residues. From germline, CDR1 is SGHTA and CDR2 FQGNSA. Profiled with immunoSEQ multiplex PCR; TCRdb holds only in-frame clones, not every one. The table lists 85,000 to 130,000 clones, about 90% of them singletons. These data belong to a study of siplizumab effects on memory and regulatory T cells. General study points: Roughly 75-95% of proliferating clones (CD4+ or CD8+) could not be assigned a naive or memory phenotype.

The sequencing sample was made of Tregs sorted from blood. The source of this sequence is a human donor in good health. The chain uses TRBV7-2 and TRBJ2-7; perhaps D is TRBD1 or TRBD2 (5 bases each). In DNA, the CDR3 is TGTGCCAGCAGCTTTTGGGGGATCGCCTACGAGCAGTACTTC. This translates into CASSFWGIAYEQYF.